The subject of this entry is one TCR beta chain. Germline V gene lookup returns CDR1 SGDLS and CDR2 YYNGEE. Trimming cost V 3 bases and J 0 bases; bases outside gene matches: 3. This CDR3 is 16 amino acids long. TCRdb re-called the RT-PCR reads through MiXCR, storing one row per CDR3 protein. The sample holds more than 600,000 distinct CDR3 sequences; 14% are singletons and the top ten take 3.6%. Sequenced: memory CD4+ T cells from blood. This chain links TRBV9 with TRBJ2-1, with 10 positions matching TRBD2. The receptor comes from a female donor in good health, serving as a healthy control. CDR3 protein: CASSGPSGSSYNEQFF. Written as DNA, the CDR3 is TGTGCCAGCAGCGGACCTAGCGGGAGCTCCTACAATGAGCAGTTCTTC.